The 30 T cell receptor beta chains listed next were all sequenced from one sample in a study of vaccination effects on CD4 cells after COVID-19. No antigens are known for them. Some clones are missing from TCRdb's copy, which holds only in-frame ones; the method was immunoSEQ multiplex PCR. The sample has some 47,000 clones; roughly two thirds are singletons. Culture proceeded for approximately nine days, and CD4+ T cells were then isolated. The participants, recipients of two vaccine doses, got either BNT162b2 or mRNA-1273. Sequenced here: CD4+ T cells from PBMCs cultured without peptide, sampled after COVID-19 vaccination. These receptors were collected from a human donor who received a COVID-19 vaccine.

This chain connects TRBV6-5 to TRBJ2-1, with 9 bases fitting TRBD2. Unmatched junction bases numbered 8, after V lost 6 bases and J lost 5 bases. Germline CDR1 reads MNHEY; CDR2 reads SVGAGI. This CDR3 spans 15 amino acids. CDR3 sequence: CASSPLAGSNNEQFF. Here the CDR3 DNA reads TGTGCCAGCAGCCCACTAGCGGGTTCGAACAATGAGCAGTTCTTC.

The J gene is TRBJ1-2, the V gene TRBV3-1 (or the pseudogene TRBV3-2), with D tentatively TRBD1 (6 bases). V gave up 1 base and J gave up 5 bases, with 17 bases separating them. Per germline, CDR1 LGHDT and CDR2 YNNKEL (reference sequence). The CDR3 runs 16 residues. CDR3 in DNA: TGTGCCAGCAGCCAAGGGACGGGACAACGTTCTTATGGCTACACCTTC. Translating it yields CASSQGTGQRSYGYTF.

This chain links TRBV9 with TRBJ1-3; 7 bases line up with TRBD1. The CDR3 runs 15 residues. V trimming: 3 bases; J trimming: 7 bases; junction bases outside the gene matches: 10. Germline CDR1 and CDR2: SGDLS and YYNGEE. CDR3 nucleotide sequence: TGTGCCAGCAGCGCAGGGGGACAGCGCGTGAACACCATATATTTT. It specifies CASSAGGQRVNTIYF.

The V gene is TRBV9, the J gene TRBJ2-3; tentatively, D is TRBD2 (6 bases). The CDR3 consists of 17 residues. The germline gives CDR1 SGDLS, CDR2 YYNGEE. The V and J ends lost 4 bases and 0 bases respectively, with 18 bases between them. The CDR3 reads CASSLTLPGLSTDTQYF. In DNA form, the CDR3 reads TGTGCCAGCAGCCTCACCCTGCCGGGACTGAGCACAGATACGCAGTATTTT.

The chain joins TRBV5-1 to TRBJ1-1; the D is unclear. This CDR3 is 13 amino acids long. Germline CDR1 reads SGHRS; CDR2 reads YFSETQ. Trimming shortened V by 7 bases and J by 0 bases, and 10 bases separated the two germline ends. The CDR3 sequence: CASGAGMNTEAFF. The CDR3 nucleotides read TGCGCCAGCGGCGCAGGAATGAACACTGAAGCTTTCTTT.

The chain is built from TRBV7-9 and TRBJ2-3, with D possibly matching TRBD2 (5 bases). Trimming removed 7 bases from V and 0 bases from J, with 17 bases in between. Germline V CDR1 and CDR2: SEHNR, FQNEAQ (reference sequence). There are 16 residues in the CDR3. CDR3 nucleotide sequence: TGTGCCAGCAACCAACTTGGAGGCCCTAGCACAGATACGCAGTATTTT. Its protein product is CASNQLGGPSTDTQYF.

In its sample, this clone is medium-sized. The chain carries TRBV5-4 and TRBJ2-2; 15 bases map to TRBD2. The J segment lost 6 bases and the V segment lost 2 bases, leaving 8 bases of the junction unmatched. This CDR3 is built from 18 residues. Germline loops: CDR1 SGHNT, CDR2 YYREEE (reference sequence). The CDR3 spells CASSFRRTSGRAAGELFF. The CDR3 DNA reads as TGTGCCAGCAGCTTTAGGAGGACTAGCGGGAGGGCCGCCGGGGAGCTGTTTTTT.

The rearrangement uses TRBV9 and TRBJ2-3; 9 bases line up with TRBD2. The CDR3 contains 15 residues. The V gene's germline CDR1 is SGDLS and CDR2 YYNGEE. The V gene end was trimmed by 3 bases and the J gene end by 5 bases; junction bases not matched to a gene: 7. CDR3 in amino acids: CASSGVAGAGDTQYF. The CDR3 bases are TGTGCCAGCAGCGGAGTAGCGGGAGCGGGAGATACGCAGTATTTT.

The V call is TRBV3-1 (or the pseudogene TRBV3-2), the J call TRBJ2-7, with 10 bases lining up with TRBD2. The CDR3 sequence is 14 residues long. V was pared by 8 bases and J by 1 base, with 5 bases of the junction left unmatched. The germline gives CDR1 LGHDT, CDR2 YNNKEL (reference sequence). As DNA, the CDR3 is TGTGCCAGCGAAACTAGCGGGGTATCCTACGAGCAGTACTTC. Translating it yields CASETSGVSYEQYF.

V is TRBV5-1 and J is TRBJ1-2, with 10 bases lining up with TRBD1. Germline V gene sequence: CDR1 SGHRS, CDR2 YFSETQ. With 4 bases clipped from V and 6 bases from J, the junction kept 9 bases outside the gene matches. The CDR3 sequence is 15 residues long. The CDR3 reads CASSPRDRGYDGYTF. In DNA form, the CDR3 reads TGCGCCAGCAGCCCCCGGGACAGGGGCTATGATGGCTACACCTTC. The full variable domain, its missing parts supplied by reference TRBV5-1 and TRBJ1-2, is KAGVTQTPRYLIKTRGQQVTLSCSPISGHRSVSWYQQTPGQGLQFLFEYFSETQRNKGNFPGRFSGRQFSNSRSEMNVSTLELGDSALYLCASSPRDRGYDGYTFGSGTRLTVV.

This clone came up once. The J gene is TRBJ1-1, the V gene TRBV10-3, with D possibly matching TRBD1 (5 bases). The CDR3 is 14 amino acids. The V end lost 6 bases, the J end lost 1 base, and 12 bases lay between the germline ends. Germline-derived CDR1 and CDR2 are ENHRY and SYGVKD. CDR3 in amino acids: CAIRNTGSNTEAFF. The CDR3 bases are TGTGCCATCAGAAACACAGGATCGAACACTGAAGCTTTCTTT.

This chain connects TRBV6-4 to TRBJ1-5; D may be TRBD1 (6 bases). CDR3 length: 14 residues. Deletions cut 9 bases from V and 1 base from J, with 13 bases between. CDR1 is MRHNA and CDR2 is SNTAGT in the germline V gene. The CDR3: CASTPGQSNQPQHF. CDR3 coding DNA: TGTGCCAGTACACCGGGACAAAGCAATCAGCCCCAGCATTTT.

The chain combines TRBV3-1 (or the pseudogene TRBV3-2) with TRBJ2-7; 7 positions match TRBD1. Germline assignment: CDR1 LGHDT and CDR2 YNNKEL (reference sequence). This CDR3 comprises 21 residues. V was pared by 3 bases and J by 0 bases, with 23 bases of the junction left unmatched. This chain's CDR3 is CASSQAKNRQGPTPNSYEQYF. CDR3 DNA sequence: TGTGCCAGCAGCCAGGCTAAAAACCGACAGGGCCCGACGCCAAACTCCTACGAGCAGTACTTC.

CDR3 nucleotide sequence: TGTGCCAGCAGTTACCCCGCGGAGGGGTTGAACACTGAAGCTTTCTTT. Residues: CASSYPAEGLNTEAFF. V and J are TRBV6-2 or TRBV6-3 and TRBJ1-1; a weak D match, TRBD1 (5 bases). The ends were cut back, 2 bases at V and 0 bases at J, with 13 bases in the middle. The CDR3 is 16 amino acids. CDR1 MNHEY and CDR2 SVGEGT come from the germline V gene.

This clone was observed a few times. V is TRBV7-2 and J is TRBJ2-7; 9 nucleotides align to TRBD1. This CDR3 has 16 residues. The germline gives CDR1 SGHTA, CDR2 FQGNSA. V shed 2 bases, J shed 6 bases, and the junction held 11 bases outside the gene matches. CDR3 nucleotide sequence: TGTGCCAGCAGCTTATTGGGGACAGGGTCCCTAGCCGAGCAGTACTTC. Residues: CASSLLGTGSLAEQYF.

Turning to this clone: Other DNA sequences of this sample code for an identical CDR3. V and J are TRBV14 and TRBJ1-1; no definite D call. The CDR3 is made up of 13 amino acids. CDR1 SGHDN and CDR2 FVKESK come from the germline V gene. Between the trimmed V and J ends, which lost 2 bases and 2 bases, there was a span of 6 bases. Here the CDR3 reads CASSQRRNTEAFF. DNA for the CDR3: TGTGCCAGCAGCCAAAGACGTAACACTGAAGCTTTCTTT. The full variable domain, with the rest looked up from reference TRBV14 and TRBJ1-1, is EAGVTQFPSHSVIEKGQTVTLRCDPISGHDNLYWYRRVMGKEIKFLLHFVKESKQDESGMPNNRFLAERTGGTYSTLKVQPAELEDSGVYFCASSQRRNTEAFFGQGTRLTVV.

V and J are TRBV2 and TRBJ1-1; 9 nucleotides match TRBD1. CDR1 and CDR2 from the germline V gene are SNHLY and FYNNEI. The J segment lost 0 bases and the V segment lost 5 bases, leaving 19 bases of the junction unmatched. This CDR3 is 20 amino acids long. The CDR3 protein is CASSRNLPWTGALMNTEAFF. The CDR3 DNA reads TGTGCCAGCAGTAGAAACCTCCCTTGGACAGGGGCCCTAATGAACACTGAAGCTTTCTTT.

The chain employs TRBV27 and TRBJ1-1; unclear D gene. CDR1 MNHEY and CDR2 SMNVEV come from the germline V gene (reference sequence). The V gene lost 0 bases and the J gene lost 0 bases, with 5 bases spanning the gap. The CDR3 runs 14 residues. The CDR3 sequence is CASSLSLVNTEAFF. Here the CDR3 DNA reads TGTGCCAGCAGTTTATCGCTGGTGAACACTGAAGCTTTCTTT.

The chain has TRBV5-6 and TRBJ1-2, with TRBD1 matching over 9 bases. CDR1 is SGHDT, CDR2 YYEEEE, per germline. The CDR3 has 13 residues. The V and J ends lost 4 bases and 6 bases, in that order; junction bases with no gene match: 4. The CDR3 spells CASSRDRAHGYTF. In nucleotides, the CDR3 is TGTGCCAGCAGCCGGGACAGGGCGCATGGCTACACCTTC.

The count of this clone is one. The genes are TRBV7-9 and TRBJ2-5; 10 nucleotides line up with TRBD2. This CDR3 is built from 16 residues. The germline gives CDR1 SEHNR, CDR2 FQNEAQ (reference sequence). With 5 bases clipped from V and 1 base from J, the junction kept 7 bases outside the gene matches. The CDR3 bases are TGTGCCAGCAGCACGTCAGCGGGAGGGCCCCAAGAGACCCAGTACTTC. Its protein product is CASSTSAGGPQETQYF.

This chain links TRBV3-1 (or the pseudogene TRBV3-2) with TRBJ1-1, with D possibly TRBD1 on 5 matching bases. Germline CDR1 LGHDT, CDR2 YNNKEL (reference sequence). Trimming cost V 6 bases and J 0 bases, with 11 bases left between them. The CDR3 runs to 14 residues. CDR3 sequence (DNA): TGTGCCAGCAGGCGCGCGGGGGTGAACACTGAAGCTTTCTTT. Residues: CASRRAGVNTEAFF.

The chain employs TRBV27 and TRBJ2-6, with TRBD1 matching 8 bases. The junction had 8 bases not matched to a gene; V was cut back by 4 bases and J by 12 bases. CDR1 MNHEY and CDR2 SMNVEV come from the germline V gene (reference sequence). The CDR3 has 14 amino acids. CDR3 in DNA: TGTGCCAGCAGTTCCCACCAGGGGGCGACCGTCCTGACTTTC. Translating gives CASSSHQGATVLTF.

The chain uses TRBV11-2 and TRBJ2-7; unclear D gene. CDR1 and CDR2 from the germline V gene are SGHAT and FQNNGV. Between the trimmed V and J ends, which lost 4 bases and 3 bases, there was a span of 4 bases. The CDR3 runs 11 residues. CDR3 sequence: CASSSLYEQYF. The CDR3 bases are TGTGCCAGCAGCTCCCTCTACGAGCAGTACTTC.

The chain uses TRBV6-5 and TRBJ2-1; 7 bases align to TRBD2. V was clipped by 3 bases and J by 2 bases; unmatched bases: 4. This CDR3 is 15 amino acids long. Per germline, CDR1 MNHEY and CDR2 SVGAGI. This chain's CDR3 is CASSYLAATYNEQFF. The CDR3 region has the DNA TGTGCCAGCAGTTATCTAGCGGCGACCTACAATGAGCAGTTCTTC.

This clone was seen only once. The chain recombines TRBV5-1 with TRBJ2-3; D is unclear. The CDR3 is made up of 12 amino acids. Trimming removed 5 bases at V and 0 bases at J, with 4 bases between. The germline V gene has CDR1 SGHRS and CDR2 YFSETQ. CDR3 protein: CASRSSTDTQYF. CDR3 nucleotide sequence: TGCGCCAGCAGGAGTAGCACAGATACGCAGTATTTT.

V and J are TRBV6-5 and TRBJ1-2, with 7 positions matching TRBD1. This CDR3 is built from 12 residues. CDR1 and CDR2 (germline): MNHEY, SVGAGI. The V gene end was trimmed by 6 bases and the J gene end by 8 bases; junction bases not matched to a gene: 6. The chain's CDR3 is CASRGTVGGYTF. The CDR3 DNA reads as TGTGCCAGCAGGGGGACAGTCGGGGGCTACACCTTC.

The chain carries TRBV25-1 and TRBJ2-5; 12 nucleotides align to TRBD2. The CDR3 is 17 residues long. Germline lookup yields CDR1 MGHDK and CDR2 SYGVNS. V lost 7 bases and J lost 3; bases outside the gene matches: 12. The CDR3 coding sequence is TGTGCCAGCACAATGTCGACTAGCGGGAGATGGGAAGAGACCCAGTACTTC. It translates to CASTMSTSGRWEETQYF.

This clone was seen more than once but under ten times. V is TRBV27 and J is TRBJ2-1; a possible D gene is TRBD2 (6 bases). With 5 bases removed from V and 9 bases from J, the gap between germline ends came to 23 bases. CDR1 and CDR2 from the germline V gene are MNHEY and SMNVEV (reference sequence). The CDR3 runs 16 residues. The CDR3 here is CASSPRGSGPSGEQFF. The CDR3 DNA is TGTGCCAGCAGTCCTCGAGGTAGCGGTCCCTCAGGTGAGCAGTTCTTC.

The DNA for the CDR3 is TGTGCCCGCTCGGAGGAGGAGACCCAGTACTTC. This codes for CARSEEETQYF. The V call is TRBV21-1, the J call TRBJ2-5; the D call in the table, TRBD2, was not verified against the DNA. TRBV21-1 is a documented pseudogene. The CDR3 length is 11 residues.

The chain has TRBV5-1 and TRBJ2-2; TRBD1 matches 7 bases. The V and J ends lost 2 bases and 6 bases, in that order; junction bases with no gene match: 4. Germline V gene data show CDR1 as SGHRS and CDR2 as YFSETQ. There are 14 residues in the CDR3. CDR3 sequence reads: CASSFQQGSGELFF. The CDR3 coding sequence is TGCGCCAGCAGCTTTCAACAGGGGTCCGGGGAGCTGTTTTTT.